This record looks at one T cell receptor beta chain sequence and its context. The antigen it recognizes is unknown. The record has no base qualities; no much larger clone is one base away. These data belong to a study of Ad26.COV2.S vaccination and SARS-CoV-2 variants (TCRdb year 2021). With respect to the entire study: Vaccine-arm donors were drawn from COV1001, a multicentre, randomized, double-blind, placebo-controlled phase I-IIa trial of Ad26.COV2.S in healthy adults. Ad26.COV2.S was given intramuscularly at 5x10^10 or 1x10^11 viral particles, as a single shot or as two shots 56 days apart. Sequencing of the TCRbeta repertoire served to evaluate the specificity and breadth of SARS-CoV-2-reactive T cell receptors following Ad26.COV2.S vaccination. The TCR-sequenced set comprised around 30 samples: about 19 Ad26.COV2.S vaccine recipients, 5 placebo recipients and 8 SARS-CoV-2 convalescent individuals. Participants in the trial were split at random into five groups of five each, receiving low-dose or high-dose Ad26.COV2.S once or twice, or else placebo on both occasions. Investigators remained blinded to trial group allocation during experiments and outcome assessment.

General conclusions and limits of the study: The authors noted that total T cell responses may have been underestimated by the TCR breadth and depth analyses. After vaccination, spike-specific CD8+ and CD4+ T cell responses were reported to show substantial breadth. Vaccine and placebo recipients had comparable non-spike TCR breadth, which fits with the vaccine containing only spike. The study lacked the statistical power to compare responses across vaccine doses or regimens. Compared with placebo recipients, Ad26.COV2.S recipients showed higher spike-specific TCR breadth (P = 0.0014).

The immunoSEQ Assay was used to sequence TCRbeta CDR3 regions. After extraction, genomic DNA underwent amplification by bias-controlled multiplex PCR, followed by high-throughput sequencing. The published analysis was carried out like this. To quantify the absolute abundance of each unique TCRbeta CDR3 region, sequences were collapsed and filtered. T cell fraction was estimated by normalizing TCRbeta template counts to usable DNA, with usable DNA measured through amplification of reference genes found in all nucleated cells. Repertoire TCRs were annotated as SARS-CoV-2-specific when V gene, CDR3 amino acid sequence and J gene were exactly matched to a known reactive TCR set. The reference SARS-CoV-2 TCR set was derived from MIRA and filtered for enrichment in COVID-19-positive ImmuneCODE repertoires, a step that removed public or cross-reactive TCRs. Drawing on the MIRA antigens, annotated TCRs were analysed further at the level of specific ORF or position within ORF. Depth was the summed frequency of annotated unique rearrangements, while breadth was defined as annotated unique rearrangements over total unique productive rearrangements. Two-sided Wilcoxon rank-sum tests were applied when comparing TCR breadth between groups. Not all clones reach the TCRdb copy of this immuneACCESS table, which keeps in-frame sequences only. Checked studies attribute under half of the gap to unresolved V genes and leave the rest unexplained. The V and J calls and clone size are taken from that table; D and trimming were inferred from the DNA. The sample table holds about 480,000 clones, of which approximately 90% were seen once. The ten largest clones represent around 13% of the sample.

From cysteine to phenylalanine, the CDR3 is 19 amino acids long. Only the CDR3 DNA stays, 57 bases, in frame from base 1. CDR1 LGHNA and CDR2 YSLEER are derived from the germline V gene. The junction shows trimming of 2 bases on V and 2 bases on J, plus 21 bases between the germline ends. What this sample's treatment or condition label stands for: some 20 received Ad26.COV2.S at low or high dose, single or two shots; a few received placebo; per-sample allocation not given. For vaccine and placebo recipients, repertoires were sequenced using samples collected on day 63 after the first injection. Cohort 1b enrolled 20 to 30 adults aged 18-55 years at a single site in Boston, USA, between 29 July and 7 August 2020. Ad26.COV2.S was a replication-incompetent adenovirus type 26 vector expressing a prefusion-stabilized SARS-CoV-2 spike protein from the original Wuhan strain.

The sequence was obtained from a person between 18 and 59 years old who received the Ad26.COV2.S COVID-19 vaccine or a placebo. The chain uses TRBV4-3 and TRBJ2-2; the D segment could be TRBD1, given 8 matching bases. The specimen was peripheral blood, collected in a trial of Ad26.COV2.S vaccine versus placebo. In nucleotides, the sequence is TGCGCCAGCAGCCAACAATTAAGGGGGGGACAGGCAAACACCGGGGAGCTGTTTTTT. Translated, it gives CASSQQLRGGQANTGELFF.